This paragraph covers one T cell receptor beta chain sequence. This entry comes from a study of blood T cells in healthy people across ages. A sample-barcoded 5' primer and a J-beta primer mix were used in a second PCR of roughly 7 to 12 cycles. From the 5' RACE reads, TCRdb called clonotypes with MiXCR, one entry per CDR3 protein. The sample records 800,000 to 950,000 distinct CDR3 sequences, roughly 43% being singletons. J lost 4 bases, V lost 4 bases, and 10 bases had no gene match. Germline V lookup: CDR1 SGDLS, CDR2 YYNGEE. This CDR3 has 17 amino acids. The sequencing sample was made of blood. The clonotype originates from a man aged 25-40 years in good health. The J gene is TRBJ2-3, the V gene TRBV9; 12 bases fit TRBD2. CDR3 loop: CASSTWSSGGAADTQYF. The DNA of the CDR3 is TGTGCCAGCAGCACCTGGTCTAGCGGGGGGGCCGCAGATACGCAGTATTTT.